The 14 T cell receptor beta chains in this list originate from one sample, sequenced in a study of blood T cells in healthy people across ages. Together with a sample-barcoded 5' primer, a J-beta primer mix was included in a second PCR lasting about 7 to 12 cycles. A single record per CDR3 protein comes from TCRdb applying MiXCR to the 5' RACE reads. The sample records approximately 800,000 distinct CDR3 sequences, around a quarter being singletons. This sample was shared with a second study, whose subject was T cells of mothers and their children.

The material sequenced was blood. These receptors were collected from a boy aged 5-17 years in good health.

The CDR3 DNA follows: TGTGCCATCAGGGGAGGGACAGTCTATGGCTACACCTTC. Amino acids: CAIRGGTVYGYTF. The rearrangement joins TRBV10-3 to TRBJ1-2; 7 positions match TRBD1. In germline, CDR1 is ENHRY, CDR2 SYGVKD. This CDR3 has 13 residues. The junction had 5 bases not matched to a gene; V was cut back by 6 bases and J by 4 bases.

The chain employs TRBV3-1 and TRBJ1-2; D is unresolved. Trimming pared 1 base from V and 2 bases from J, leaving 8 bases between. Germline CDR1 reads LGHDT; CDR2 reads YNNKEL (reference sequence). The CDR3 spans 14 residues. DNA of the CDR3: TGTGCCAGCAGCCAAGGAAATAGGAACTATGGCTACACCTTC. Protein sequence: CASSQGNRNYGYTF.

This chain connects TRBV9 to TRBJ1-4, with 7 bases aligning to TRBD1. Germline assignment: CDR1 SGDLS and CDR2 YYNGEE. This CDR3 is built from 15 residues. Trimming at V came to 0 bases and at J to 7 bases, leaving 6 bases not matched to a gene. The CDR3 DNA sequence: TGTGCCAGCAGCGTAGATGGTAGGGACAGTGAAAAACTGTTTTTT. As protein: CASSVDGRDSEKLFF.

This clonotype has a handful of counts. The chain carries TRBV9 and TRBJ2-3; perhaps D is TRBD1 or TRBD2 (5 bases each). Germline V CDR1 and CDR2: SGDLS, YYNGEE. This CDR3 is built from 17 residues. V lost 4 bases and J 4 bases, leaving 22 bases between the germline ends. This CDR3 is CASSPSPYGGFSDTQYF. The CDR3 nucleotides are TGTGCCAGCAGCCCCTCCCCCTATGGGGGTTTTTCAGATACGCAGTATTTT.

The sample holds a few counts of this clonotype. The genes are TRBV2 and TRBJ1-2, with no clear D. The CDR3 has 14 residues. Germline lookup yields CDR1 SNHLY and CDR2 FYNNEI. Trimming cost V 3 bases and J 3 bases, with 11 bases left between them. The chain's CDR3 is CASSEDPTYYGYTF. The CDR3 region has the DNA TGTGCCAGCAGTGAGGATCCCACCTACTATGGCTACACCTTC.

Here the CDR3 reads CASSREGGNNSPLHF. In DNA form, the CDR3 reads TGTGCCAGCAGCCGGGAAGGAGGGAATAATTCACCCCTCCACTTT. V usage is TRBV9 and J usage is TRBJ1-6; the D is unclear. Germline V gene sequence: CDR1 SGDLS, CDR2 YYNGEE. This CDR3 comprises 15 residues. V lost 4 bases and J lost 5, with 13 bases in between.

This clonotype was detected a few times. This may stem from a read error, because a much larger clone lies one nucleotide away. The CDR3 bases are TGTGCCAGCAGCCAGGCCCCCCCCTCCGGGACACCCTACGAGCAGTACTTC. It encodes CASSQAPPSGTPYEQYF. The chain recombines TRBV3-1 with TRBJ2-7; D is possibly TRBD1 (6 bases). V lost 3 bases and J 2 bases, leaving 20 bases between the germline ends. Germline loops: CDR1 LGHDT, CDR2 YNNKEL (reference sequence). The CDR3 is 17 amino acids.

This clonotype was seen at least ten times. V and J are TRBV10-3 and TRBJ2-3; a possible D gene is TRBD2 (6 bases). This CDR3 has 15 amino acids. Germline V gene data show CDR1 as ENHRY and CDR2 as SYGVKD. V lost 7 bases and J lost 0, with 14 bases in between. In DNA, the CDR3 is TGTGCCATCACCTCGACTAGGGGTAGCACAGATACGCAGTATTTT. Translated, it gives CAITSTRGSTDTQYF.

This clonotype has only a few counts. The rearrangement links TRBV25-1 to TRBJ2-3; 13 bases match TRBD2. Per the germline V gene, CDR1 is MGHDK and CDR2 is SYGVNS. CDR3 size: 15 residues. V gave up 6 bases and J gave up 5 bases; unmatched junction bases: 5. The CDR3 protein is CASSVLAGGRDTQYF. The CDR3 nucleotides read TGTGCCAGCAGCGTACTAGCGGGGGGGCGAGATACGCAGTATTTT.

The chain couples TRBV27 to TRBJ1-2; D is uncertain. Germline lookup yields CDR1 MNHEY and CDR2 SMNVEV (reference sequence). The CDR3 is 16 residues long. Trimming took off 6 bases at V and 4 bases at J, with 21 bases between the two ends. The CDR3 bases are TGTGCCAGCAGCAAAACCAGAGGCTTACGGGGCTATGGCTACACCTTC. It is translated as CASSKTRGLRGYGYTF.

This clonotype has only a few counts. The gene calls are TRBV5-1 and TRBJ2-5; D possibly uses TRBD1 or TRBD2 (5 bases each). The end of the DNA aligns better with TRBJ2-7, so the J call may be wrong. The CDR3 is 15 residues long. The germline V gene encodes CDR1 SGHRS and CDR2 YFSETQ. For the CDR3, the DNA is TGCGCCAGCAGCTCCGGGACCCCTTTACACTACGAGCAGTACTTC. Residues: CASSSGTPLHYEQYF.

This clonotype has just a few counts. The V call is TRBV2, the J call TRBJ1-5; D might be TRBD1 (6 bases). With 2 bases removed from V and 7 bases from J, the gap between germline ends came to 9 bases. The CDR3 contains 13 residues. The germline gives CDR1 SNHLY, CDR2 FYNNEI. The DNA of the CDR3 is TGTGCCAGCAGTGAACAGGGGCGGCAGCCCCAGCATTTT. This sequence encodes CASSEQGRQPQHF.

This clonotype showed up just a few times. The chain couples TRBV14 to TRBJ1-1, with a possible D match to TRBD1 (5 bases). CDR1 is SGHDN and CDR2 is FVKESK in the germline V gene. Trimming took off 2 bases at V and 3 bases at J, with 13 bases between the two ends. The CDR3 runs 15 residues. The CDR3 region is CASSQLRGGDTEAFF. The CDR3 DNA is TGTGCCAGCAGCCAACTGCGGGGGGGGGACACTGAAGCTTTCTTT.

This sequence joins TRBV4-1 and TRBJ1-1; 8 nucleotides agree with TRBD1. J was trimmed by 1 base and V by 3 bases; bases with no gene match: 7. This CDR3 comprises 16 residues. The germline V gene encodes CDR1 MGHRA and CDR2 YSYEKL. CDR3 DNA: TGCGCCAGCAGCCACCTCGGACAGGGAGGGAACACTGAAGCTTTCTTT. Translation gives CASSHLGQGGNTEAFF.